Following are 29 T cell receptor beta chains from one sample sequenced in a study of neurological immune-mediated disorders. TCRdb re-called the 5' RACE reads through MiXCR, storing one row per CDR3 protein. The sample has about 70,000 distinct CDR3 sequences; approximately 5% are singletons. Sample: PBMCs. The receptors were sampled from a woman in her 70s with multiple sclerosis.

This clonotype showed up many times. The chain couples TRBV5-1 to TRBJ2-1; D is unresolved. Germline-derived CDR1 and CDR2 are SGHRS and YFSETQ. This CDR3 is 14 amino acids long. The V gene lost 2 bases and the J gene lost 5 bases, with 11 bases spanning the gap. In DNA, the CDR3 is TGCGCCAGCAGCTTCAGCTGGTCCAACAATGAGCAGTTCTTC. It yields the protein CASSFSWSNNEQFF.

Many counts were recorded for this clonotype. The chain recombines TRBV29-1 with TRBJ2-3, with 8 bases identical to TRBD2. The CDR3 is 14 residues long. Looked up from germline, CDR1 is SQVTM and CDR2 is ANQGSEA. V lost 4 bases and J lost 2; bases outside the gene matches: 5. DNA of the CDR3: TGCAGCGTTGCCGGCGGGAGGTTCACAGATACGCAGTATTTT. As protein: CSVAGGRFTDTQYF.

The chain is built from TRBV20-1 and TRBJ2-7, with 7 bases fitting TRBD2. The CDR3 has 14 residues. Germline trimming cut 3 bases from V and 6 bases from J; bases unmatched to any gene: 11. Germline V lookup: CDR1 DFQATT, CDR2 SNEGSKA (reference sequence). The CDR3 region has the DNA TGCAGTGCTAGTGCCAGCGGGGAGGCCCTCGAGCAGTACTTC. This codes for CSASASGEALEQYF.

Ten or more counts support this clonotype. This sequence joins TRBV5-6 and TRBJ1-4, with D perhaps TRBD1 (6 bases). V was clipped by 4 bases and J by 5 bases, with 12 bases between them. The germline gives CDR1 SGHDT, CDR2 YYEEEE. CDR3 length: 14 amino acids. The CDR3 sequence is CASSPDRNNEKLFF. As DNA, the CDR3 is TGTGCCAGCAGCCCCGACAGGAACAATGAAAAACTGTTTTTT. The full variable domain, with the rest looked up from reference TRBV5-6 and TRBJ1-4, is DAGVTQSPTHLIKTRGQQVTLRCSPKSGHDTVSWYQQALGQGPQFIFQYYEEEERQRGNFPDRFSGHQFPNYSSELNVNALLLGDSALYLCASSPDRNNEKLFFGSGTQLSVL.

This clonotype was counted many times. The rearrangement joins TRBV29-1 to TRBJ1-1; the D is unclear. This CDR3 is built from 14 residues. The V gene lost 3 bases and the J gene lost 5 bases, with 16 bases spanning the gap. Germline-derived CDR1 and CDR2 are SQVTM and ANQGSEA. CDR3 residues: CSVDTGGRGTEAFF. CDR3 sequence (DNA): TGCAGCGTTGATACGGGAGGGAGAGGAACTGAAGCTTTCTTT.

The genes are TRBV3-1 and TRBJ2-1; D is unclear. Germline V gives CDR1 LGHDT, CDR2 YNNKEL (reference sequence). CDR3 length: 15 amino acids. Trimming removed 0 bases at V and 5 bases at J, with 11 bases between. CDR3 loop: CASSQDGRGHNEQFF. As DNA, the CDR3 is TGTGCCAGCAGCCAAGATGGCCGAGGTCACAATGAGCAGTTCTTC.

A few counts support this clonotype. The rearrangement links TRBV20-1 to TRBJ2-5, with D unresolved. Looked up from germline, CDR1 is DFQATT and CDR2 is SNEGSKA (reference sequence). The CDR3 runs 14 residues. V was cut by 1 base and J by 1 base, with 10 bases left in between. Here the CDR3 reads CSARAGSLQETQYF. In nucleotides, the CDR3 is TGCAGTGCTAGAGCTGGGTCGCTCCAAGAGACCCAGTACTTC.

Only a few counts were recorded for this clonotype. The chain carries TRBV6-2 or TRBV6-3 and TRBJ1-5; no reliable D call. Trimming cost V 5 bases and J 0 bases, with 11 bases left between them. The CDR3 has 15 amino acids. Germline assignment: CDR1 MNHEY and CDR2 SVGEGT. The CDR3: CASSPYRDSNQPQHF. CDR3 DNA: TGTGCCAGCAGTCCCTACCGGGATAGCAATCAGCCCCAGCATTTT.

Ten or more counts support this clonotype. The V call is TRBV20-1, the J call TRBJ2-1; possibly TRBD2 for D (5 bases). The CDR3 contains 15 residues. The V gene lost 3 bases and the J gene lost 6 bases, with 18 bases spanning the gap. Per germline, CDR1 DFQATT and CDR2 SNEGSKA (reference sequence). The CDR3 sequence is CSASLGMTIRNEQFF. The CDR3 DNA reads TGCAGTGCTAGCCTCGGGATGACTATTCGCAATGAGCAGTTCTTC.

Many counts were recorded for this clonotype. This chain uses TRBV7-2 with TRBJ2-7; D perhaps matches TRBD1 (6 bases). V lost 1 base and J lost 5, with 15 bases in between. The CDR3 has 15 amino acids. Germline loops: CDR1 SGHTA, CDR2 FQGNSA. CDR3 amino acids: CASSLGGRDNDEQYF. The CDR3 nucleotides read TGTGCCAGCAGCTTAGGAGGTAGGGACAACGACGAGCAGTACTTC.

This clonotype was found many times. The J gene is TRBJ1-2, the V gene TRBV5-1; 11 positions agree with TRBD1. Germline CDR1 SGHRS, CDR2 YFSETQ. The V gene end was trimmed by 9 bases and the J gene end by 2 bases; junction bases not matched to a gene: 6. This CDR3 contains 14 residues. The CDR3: CATGQGVGNYGYTF. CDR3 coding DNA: TGCGCCACGGGACAGGGGGTAGGAAACTATGGCTACACCTTC.

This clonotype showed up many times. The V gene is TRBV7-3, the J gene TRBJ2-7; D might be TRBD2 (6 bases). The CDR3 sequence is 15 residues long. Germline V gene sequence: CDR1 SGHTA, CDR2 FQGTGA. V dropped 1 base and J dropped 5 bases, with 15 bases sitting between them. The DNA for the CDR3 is TGTGCCAGCAGCTTAAATCGCGGGGTCAGCGACGAGCAGTACTTC. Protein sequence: CASSLNRGVSDEQYF.

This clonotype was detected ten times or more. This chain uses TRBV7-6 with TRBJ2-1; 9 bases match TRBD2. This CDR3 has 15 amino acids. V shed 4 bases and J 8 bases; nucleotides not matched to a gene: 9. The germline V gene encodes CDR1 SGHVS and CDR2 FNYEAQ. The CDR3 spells CASSSGAGTSYEQFF. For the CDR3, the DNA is TGTGCCAGCAGCTCCGGAGCCGGGACTAGCTATGAGCAGTTCTTC.

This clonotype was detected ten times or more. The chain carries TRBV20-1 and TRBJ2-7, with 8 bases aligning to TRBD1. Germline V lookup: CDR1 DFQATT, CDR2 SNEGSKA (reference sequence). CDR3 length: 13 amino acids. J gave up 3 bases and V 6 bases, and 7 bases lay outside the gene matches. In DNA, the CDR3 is TGCAGTGCCACCCGGGACAGGCTCTACGAGCAGTACTTC. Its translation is CSATRDRLYEQYF.

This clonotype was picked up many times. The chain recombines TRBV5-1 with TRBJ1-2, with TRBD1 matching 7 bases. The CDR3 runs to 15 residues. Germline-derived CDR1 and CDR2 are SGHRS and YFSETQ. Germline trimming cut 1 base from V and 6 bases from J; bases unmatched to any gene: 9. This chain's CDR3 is CASSLRQGEYDGYTF. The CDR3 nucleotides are TGCGCCAGCAGCTTGAGGCAGGGGGAATATGATGGCTACACCTTC.

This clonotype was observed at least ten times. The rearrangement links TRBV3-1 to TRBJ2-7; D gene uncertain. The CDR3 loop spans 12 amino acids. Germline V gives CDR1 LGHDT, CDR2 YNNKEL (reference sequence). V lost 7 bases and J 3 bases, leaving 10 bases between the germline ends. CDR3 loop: CASKAKDYEQYF. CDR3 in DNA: TGTGCCAGCAAAGCGAAAGACTACGAGCAGTACTTC.

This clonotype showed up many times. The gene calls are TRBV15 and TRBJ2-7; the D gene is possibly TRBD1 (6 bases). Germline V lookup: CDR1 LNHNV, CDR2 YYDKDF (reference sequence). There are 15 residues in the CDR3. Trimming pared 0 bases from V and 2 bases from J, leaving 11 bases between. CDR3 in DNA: TGTGCCACCAGCAGAGATAGCCAGGGGACCTACGAGCAGTACTTC. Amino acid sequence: CATSRDSQGTYEQYF.

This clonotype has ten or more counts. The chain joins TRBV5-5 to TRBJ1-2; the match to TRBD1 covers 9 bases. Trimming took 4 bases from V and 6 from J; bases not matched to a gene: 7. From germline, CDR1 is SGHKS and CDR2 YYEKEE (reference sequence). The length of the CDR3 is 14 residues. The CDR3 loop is CASSRPTGGHGYTF. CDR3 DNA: TGTGCCAGCAGCCGACCGACAGGGGGTCATGGCTACACCTTC.

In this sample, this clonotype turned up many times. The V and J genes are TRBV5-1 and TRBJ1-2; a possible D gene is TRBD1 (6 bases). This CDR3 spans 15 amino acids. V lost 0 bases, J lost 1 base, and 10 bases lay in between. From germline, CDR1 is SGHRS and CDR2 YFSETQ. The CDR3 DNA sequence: TGCGCCAGCAGCTTGGATAGGGGGGTTAACTATGGCTACACCTTC. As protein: CASSLDRGVNYGYTF. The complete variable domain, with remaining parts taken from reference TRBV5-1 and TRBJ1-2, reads KAGVTQTPRYLIKTRGQQVTLSCSPISGHRSVSWYQQTPGQGLQFLFEYFSETQRNKGNFPGRFSGRQFSNSRSEMNVSTLELGDSALYLCASSLDRGVNYGYTFGSGTRLTVV.

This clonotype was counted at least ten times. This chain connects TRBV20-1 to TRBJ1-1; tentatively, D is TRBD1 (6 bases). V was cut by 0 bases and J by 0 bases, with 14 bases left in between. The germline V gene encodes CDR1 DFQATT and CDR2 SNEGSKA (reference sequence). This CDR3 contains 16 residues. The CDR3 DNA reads TGCAGTGCTAGAGAGCCACGGGGGGCGGTGAACACTGAAGCTTTCTTT. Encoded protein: CSAREPRGAVNTEAFF.

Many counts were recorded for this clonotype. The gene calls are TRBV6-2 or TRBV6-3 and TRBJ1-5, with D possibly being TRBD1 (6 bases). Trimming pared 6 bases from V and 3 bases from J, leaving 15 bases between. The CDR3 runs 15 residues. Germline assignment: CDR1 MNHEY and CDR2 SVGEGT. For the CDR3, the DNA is TGTGCCAGCAGCCCTAGACAGGAGGTCAATCAGCCCCAGCATTTT. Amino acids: CASSPRQEVNQPQHF.

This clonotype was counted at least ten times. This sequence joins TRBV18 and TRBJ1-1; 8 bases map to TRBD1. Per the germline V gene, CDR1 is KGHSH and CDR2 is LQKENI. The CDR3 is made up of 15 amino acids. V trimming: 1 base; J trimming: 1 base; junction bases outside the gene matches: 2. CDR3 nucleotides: TGTGCCAGCTCACCACGACAGGGGTCGAACACTGAAGCTTTCTTT. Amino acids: CASSPRQGSNTEAFF.

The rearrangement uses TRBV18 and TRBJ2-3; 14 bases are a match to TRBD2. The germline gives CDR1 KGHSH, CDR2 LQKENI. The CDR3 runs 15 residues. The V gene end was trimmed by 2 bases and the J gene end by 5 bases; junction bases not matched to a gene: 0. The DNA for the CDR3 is TGTGCCAGCTCACCAGGGACTAGCGGGAGAGATACGCAGTATTTT. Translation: CASSPGTSGRDTQYF.

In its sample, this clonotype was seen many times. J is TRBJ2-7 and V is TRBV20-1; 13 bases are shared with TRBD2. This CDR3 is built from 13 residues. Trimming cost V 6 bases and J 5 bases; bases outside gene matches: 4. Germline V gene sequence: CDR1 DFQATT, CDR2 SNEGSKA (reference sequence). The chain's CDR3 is CSATLAGGNEQYF. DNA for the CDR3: TGCAGTGCGACACTAGCGGGAGGGAACGAGCAGTACTTC.

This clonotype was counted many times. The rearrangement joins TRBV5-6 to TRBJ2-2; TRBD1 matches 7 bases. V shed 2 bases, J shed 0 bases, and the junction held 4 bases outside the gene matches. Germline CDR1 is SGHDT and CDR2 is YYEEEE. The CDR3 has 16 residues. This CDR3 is CASSFRQGPNTGELFF. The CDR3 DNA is TGTGCCAGCAGCTTCCGACAGGGCCCGAACACCGGGGAGCTGTTTTTT.

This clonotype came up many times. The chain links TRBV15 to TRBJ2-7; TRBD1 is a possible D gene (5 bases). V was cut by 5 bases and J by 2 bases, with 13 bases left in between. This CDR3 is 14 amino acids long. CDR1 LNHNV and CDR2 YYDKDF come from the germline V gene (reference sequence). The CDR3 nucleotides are TGTGCCACCAGCCTCGGACGACAGACCTACGAGCAGTACTTC. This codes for CATSLGRQTYEQYF. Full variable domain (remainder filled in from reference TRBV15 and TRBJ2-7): DAMVIQNPRYQVTQFGKPVTLSCSQTLNHNVMYWYQQKSSQAPKLLFHYYDKDFNNEADTPDNFQSRRPNTSFCFLDIRSPGLGDTAMYLCATSLGRQTYEQYFGPGTRLTVT.

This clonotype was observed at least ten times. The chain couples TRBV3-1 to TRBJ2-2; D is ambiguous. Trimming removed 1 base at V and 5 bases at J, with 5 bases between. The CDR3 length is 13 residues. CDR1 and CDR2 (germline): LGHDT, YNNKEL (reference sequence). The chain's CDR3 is CASSQGRTGELFF. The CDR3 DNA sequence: TGTGCCAGCAGCCAAGGGCGGACCGGGGAGCTGTTTTTT. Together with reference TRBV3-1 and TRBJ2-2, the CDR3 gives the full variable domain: DTAVSQTPKYLVTQMGNDKSIKCEQNLGHDTMYWYKQDSKKFLKIMFSYNNKELIINETVPNRFSPKSPDKAHLNLHINSLELGDSAVYFCASSQGRTGELFFGEGSRLTVL.

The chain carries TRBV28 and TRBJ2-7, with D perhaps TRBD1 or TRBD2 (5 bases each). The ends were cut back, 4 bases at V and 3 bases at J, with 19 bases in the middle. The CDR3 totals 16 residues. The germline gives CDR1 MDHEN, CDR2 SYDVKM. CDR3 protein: CASSSPGRRGLYEQYF. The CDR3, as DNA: TGTGCCAGCAGTTCCCCGGGACGGAGAGGACTCTACGAGCAGTACTTC.

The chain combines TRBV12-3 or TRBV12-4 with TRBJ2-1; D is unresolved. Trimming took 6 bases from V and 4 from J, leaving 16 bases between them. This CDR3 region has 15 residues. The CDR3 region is CASRPTSMGYNEQFF. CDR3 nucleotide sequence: TGTGCCAGCAGACCGACATCCATGGGATACAATGAGCAGTTCTTC.